Listed below are T cell receptor beta chains from one sample, sequenced in a study of T cells after yellow fever vaccination. TCRdb reanalysed the 5' RACE reads using MiXCR and keeps one entry per CDR3 protein. The sample carries a few hundred thousand distinct CDR3 sequences, 7% to 10% recorded once. The material sequenced was PBMCs, taken roughly 47 days after the first yellow fever vaccination. Source of these receptors: a man between 18 and 35 years old who received the YFV17D yellow fever vaccine. Each CDR3 is given with its conserved first and last residue. D genes are given only for firm matches. Expanded clones get a size class; other rows say once, few or many, or leave the size out.

V gene	clone size	J gene	D gene	CDR3 DNA	CDR3 protein
TRBV6-1	few	TRBJ1-4	-	TGTGCCAGCAGGCGACATACTGCAACTAATGAAAAACTGTTTTTT	CASRRHTATNEKLFF
TRBV18	-	TRBJ1-1	-	TGTGCCAGCTCACCATGGGGAGGGACTGAAGCTTTCTTT	CASSPWGGTEAFF
TRBV3-1	many	TRBJ2-1	-	TGTGCCAGCAGCCGACCCCTCTGGGCGGGGCGGTACTCCTACAATGAGCAGTTCTTC	CASSRPLWAGRYSYNEQFF
TRBV12-3/TRBV12-4	many	TRBJ2-7	-	TGTGCCAGCAGTCCAAGTGCTGGGGGCGGCTACGAGCAGTACTTC	CASSPSAGGGYEQYF
TRBV3-1	few	TRBJ2-1	-	TGTGCCAGCAGCCGAACTAGCCGTAATGAGCAGTTCTTC	CASSRTSRNEQFF
TRBV4-1	few	TRBJ2-5	TRBD2	TGCGCCAGCAGCCAAGGAGCCCGCCGGGAGGGGGGAGAAGAGACCCAGTACTTC	CASSQGARREGGEETQYF
TRBV5-1	-	TRBJ2-2	-	TGCGCCAGCAGCTTGTTCCGGACTACGAACACCGGGGAGCTGTTTTTT	CASSLFRTTNTGELFF
TRBV14	few	TRBJ1-2	-	TGTGCCAGCAGCGATTCCGTAAGGTCTTATGGCTACACCTTC	CASSDSVRSYGYTF
TRBV4-2	few	TRBJ2-5	-	TGTGCCAGCAGCCAAGTCCGGGGGCGGGGTGATGAAGAGACCCAGTACTTC	CASSQVRGRGDEETQYF
TRBV2	-	TRBJ1-1	-	TGTGCCAGCTGGGCTGACGGTACCATGAACACTGAAGCTTTCTTT	CASWADGTMNTEAFF
TRBV10-3	few	TRBJ1-5	TRBD1	TGTGCCATCAGTAAAGACAGGGGAGCGCAGCCCCAGCATTTT	CAISKDRGAQPQHF
TRBV19	-	TRBJ2-1	TRBD2	TGTGCCAGTAGTAAACCCCTCACTAGCGGGCCACGTCGAAACTACAATGAGCAGTTCTTC	CASSKPLTSGPRRNYNEQFF
TRBV4-2	-	TRBJ2-1	-	TGTGCCAGCAGCCAGGAGGAGGGGCCCGCTGGGAATGAGCAGTTCTTC	CASSQEEGPAGNEQFF
TRBV5-1	many	TRBJ2-2	TRBD2	TGCGCCAGCAGCTTAATACTAGCGGGGGACACCGGGGAGCTGTTTTTT	CASSLILAGDTGELFF
TRBV4-3	few	TRBJ2-3	-	TGCGCCAGCAGCCATCGGGACTCCACAGATACGCAGTATTTT	CASSHRDSTDTQYF
TRBV29-1	-	TRBJ2-7	-	TGCAGCGTTAATGTGGGGGACTACGAGCAGTACTTC	CSVNVGDYEQYF
TRBV5-1	few	TRBJ1-1	-	TGCGCCAGCAGCCAACAGGTAATGAACACTGAAGCTTTCTTT	CASSQQVMNTEAFF
TRBV20-1	many	TRBJ2-1	-	TGCAGTGCTAGTGGGCACGACAATGAGCAGTTCTTC	CSASGHDNEQFF
TRBV12-3/TRBV12-4	few	TRBJ2-1	TRBD2	TGTGCCAGCAGTTTCCCTCTGACTAGCGGGGGCTCCACCTCCTACAATGAGCAGTTCTTC	CASSFPLTSGGSTSYNEQFF
TRBV28	-	TRBJ1-1	-	TGTACCTGCAGTTTAGCCAACTTGGACACTGAAGCTTTCTTT	CTCSLANLDTEAFF
TRBV6-5	few	TRBJ2-1	TRBD1	TGTGCCAGCAGTTACGGGACAGGGGCCCTAGGGGATGAGCAGTTCTTC	CASSYGTGALGDEQFF